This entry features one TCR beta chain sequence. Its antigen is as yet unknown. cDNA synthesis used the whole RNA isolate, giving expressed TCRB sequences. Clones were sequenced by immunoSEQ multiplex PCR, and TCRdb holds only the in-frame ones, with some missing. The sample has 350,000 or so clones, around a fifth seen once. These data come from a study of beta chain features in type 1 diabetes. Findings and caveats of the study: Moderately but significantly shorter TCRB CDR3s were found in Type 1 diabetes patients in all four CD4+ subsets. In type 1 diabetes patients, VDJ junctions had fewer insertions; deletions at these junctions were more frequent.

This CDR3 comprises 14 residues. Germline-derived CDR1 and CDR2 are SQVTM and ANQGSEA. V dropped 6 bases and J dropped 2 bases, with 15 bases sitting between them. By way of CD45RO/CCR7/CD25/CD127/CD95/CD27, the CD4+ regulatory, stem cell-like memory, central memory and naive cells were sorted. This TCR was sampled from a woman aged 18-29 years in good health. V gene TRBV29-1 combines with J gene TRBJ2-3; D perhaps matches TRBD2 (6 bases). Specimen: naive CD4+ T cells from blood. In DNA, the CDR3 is TGCAGCGTGCAACGGGGACTGAACACAGATACGCAGTATTTT. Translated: CSVQRGLNTDTQYF.